Listed below are T cell receptor beta chains from one sample, sequenced in a study of preoperative IRX-2 immunotherapy in early breast cancer. TCRdb's table, derived via immunoSEQ multiplex PCR, lists solely in-frame clones and lacks some. The repertoire has about 5,600 clones, over 60% of them found once; the top ten carry approximately 10%. The sample here was tumor tissue, taken before IRX-2 immunotherapy. The receptors stem from a human donor with breast cancer. CDR3s include the opening cysteine and the closing phenylalanine or tryptophan. The D gene is left open where the match is weak. Part of the rows lack a size; the others show once, few, many or a class for expanded clones.

V gene,D gene,J gene,clone size,CDR3 DNA,CDR3 protein
TRBV9,TRBD1,TRBJ2-5,.,TGTGCCAGCAGCGAAGGACAGGGGTGGGAGACCCAGTACTTC,CASSEGQGWETQYF
TRBV11-3,TRBD2,TRBJ2-5,medium-sized,TGTGCCAGCAGCTTTCGACTAGCGGAAGAGACCCAGTACTTC,CASSFRLAEETQYF
TRBV6-8,.,TRBJ2-4,few,TGTGCCAGCAGTGAGGGGTGGCAGGGGGGGATTCAGTACTTC,CASSEGWQGGIQYF
TRBV6-8,TRBD2,TRBJ2-3,.,TGTGCCATCAGTGGGGGGACTAGCGGGACCACAGATACGCAGTATTTT,CAISGGTSGTTDTQYF
TRBV11-3,TRBD2,TRBJ2-7,.,TGTGCCAGCAGCTTTAGCGGGCTAACCTACGAGCAGTACTTC,CASSFSGLTYEQYF
TRBV19,.,TRBJ1-1,.,TGTGCCAGTAGTCGCGGGACTACGAACACTGAAGCTTTCTTT,CASSRGTTNTEAFF
TRBV11-3,.,TRBJ2-7,.,TGTGCCAGCAGCTTGGGGACCCTGCGACGGCCCGAGCAGTACTTC,CASSLGTLRRPEQYF
TRBV11-3,.,TRBJ1-3,.,TGTGCCAGCAGCCCACGGAGCCACACTGGAAACACCATATATTTT,CASSPRSHTGNTIYF
TRBV6-8,TRBD2,TRBJ2-1,.,TGTGCCATCAGTCAGCCGGGACTACCCTACAATGAGCAGTTCTTC,CAISQPGLPYNEQFF
TRBV19,.,TRBJ2-1,once,TGTGCCAGTAGGAACCGGGACACTGACTACAATGAGCAGTTCTTC,CASRNRDTDYNEQFF
TRBV7-4,.,TRBJ2-3,once,TGTGCCAGCAGCCCCTTTCTTGTGGTAGATACGCAGTATTTT,CASSPFLVVDTQYF
TRBV10-2,TRBD2,TRBJ2-3,.,TGCGCCAGCAGTGAGATGGGACTAGGGGGGGCAGATACGCAGTATTTT,CASSEMGLGGADTQYF
TRBV18,TRBD1,TRBJ2-7,few,TGTGCCAGCTCACCCCAGGGACAGGGATCCTACGAGCAGTACTTC,CASSPQGQGSYEQYF
TRBV29-1,TRBD2,TRBJ2-7,once,TGCAGCGTTGAAGTCGGGACTAGCGGGAGGTCGCAGTACTTC,CSVEVGTSGRSQYF
TRBV6-7,.,TRBJ2-2,.,TGTGCCAGCGTCCTTGGACACCTGAACACCGGGGAGCTGTTTTTT,CASVLGHLNTGELFF
TRBV5-1,.,TRBJ2-2,.,TGCGCCAGCACATTGAGTCTGGCGGGAACCGGGGAGCTGTTTTTT,CASTLSLAGTGELFF
TRBV6-8,.,TRBJ2-3,few,TGTGCCAGCAGTGTAAACCTATTGGGCACAGATACGCAGTATTTT,CASSVNLLGTDTQYF
TRBV5-1,TRBD1,TRBJ1-1,few,TGCGCCAGCAGACCAGACGGACAGGCTCATACTAACACTGAAGCTTTCTTT,CASRPDGQAHTNTEAFF
TRBV6-8,.,TRBJ1-2,.,TGTGCCAGCAAACCACGGAGGGAGTATTCCTATGGCTACACCTTC,CASKPRREYSYGYTF
TRBV5-1,.,TRBJ1-1,.,TGCGCCAGCAGCTTGGGAGGGACGATGGTAACTGAAGCTTTCTTT,CASSLGGTMVTEAFF
TRBV6-8,TRBD1,TRBJ1-3,few,TGTGCCATCAGTGGCGAGGACAGGGACTACGGAAACACCATATATTTT,CAISGEDRDYGNTIYF
TRBV14,.,TRBJ2-1,.,TGTGCCAGCAGCCCGCGGGTGCGGAGGGACAATGAGCAGTTCTTC,CASSPRVRRDNEQFF
TRBV10-2,TRBD2,TRBJ2-1,.,TGCGCCAGCAACCTGGGACTAGCGGGAGTCGATGAGCAGTTCTTC,CASNLGLAGVDEQFF
TRBV6-7,TRBD2,TRBJ2-2,.,TGTGCCAGCAGTTATAACGGGACTAGCGCGGACGGGGAGCTGTTTTTT,CASSYNGTSADGELFF
TRBV5-1,TRBD2,TRBJ2-1,.,TGCGCCAGCAGCTTGGTGCGGGGGTTCGGGACTGCTGGCTACAATGAGCAGTTCTTC,CASSLVRGFGTAGYNEQFF
TRBV28,.,TRBJ2-5,few,TGTGCCAGCAGAGAAGGAGGGACTCTTAGGACCCAGTACTTC,CASREGGTLRTQYF
TRBV25-1,TRBD1,TRBJ1-1,.,TGTGCCAGCAGGAGGGGGCTGGATGAAGCTTTCTTT,CASRRGLDEAFF
TRBV6-8,TRBD1,TRBJ2-1,.,TGTGCCAGCAGGGGACAGGGGGTCTACAATGAGCAGTTCTTC,CASRGQGVYNEQFF
TRBV19,.,TRBJ2-6,.,TGTGCCAGTAGTCCCCGAATTAGGTACTCTGGGGCCAACGTCCTGACTTTC,CASSPRIRYSGANVLTF
TRBV18,TRBD2,TRBJ2-1,.,TGTGCCAGCTCACCATCGACTAGCGGGAGCCCCTACAATGAGCAGTTCTTC,CASSPSTSGSPYNEQFF
TRBV19,.,TRBJ2-7,once,TGTGCCAGTAGTGGGGGGGCGCGGCTGTTAGACGAGCAGTACTTC,CASSGGARLLDEQYF
TRBV30,.,TRBJ1-2,.,TGTGCCTGGAGTGTACAGGGATTAGGGGACTATGGCTACACCTTC,CAWSVQGLGDYGYTF
TRBV11-3,TRBD1,TRBJ2-7,few,TGTGCCAGCACCGTACCAGGGGGCGGTTACGAGCAGTACTTC,CASTVPGGGYEQYF
TRBV6-8,.,TRBJ1-3,once,TGTGCCAGCAGTTACAGGACCCCCTCTGGAAACACCATATATTTT,CASSYRTPSGNTIYF
TRBV11-3,.,TRBJ2-7,medium-sized,TGTGCCAGCAGCTTTGGCGGTAGGGCCTTGGACGAGCAGTACTTC,CASSFGGRALDEQYF
TRBV7-6,.,TRBJ2-2,.,TGTGCCAGCACCTCCGGACAGAACACCGGGGAGCTGTTTTTT,CASTSGQNTGELFF
TRBV19,TRBD2,TRBJ2-7,.,TGTGCCAGTAGTATAGGGCTAGCGGGAGCGGCCTACGAGCAGTACTTC,CASSIGLAGAAYEQYF
TRBV6-8,TRBD2,TRBJ2-6,.,TGTGCCAGCAGTCCACCGGGACTAGCTGGGGCCAACGTCCTGACTTTC,CASSPPGLAGANVLTF